Listed below are T cell receptor beta chains from one sample, sequenced in a study of radiation and T cells in renal cell carcinoma. The data were produced by immunoSEQ multiplex PCR, yet TCRdb's version contains in-frame clones alone and is incomplete. The data hold roughly 130,000 clones, with more than 75% observed a single time. The source material was blood, sampled from a patient whose treatment included radiotherapy and nephrectomy. These receptors were collected from a woman in her seventies with renal cell carcinoma. Both conserved end residues are part of each CDR3. A D gene is named only where the DNA matches it firmly. The listing skips clone size in some rows; elsewhere it reads once, few, many or a size class.

CDR3	DNA	J	length	D	V	size
CASGEQNTEAFF	TGTGCCAGCGGGGAACAGAACACTGAAGCTTTCTTT	TRBJ1-1	12	-	TRBV9	-
CASSASRTAGSPLHF	TGTGCCAGCAGCGCTTCCCGGACAGCGGGTTCACCCCTCCACTTT	TRBJ1-6	15	-	TRBV5-8	-
CASSPDRGPGNTIYF	TGTGCCAGCAGCCCGGACAGGGGCCCTGGAAACACCATATATTTT	TRBJ1-3	15	TRBD1	TRBV11-2	-
CASSGTDSGNTIYF	TGTGCCAGCAGCGGGACAGACTCTGGAAACACCATATATTTT	TRBJ1-3	14	TRBD1	TRBV5-6	-
CARRKAVYGYTF	TGTGCCAGACGGAAAGCGGTATATGGCTACACCTTC	TRBJ1-2	12	-	TRBV2	-
CASSYPAPYEQYF	TGTGCCAGCAGTTACCCGGCCCCCTACGAGCAGTACTTC	TRBJ2-7	13	-	TRBV6-5	-
CASTAGPQETQYF	TGTGCCAGCACTGCGGGGCCCCAAGAGACCCAGTACTTC	TRBJ2-5	13	-	TRBV11-3	-
CASSPGGPYNEQFF	TGTGCCAGCTCACCAGGCGGGCCCTACAATGAGCAGTTCTTC	TRBJ2-1	14	-	TRBV18	few
CATSRGGLGQPQHF	TGTGCCACCAGCAGAGGGGGCCTAGGCCAGCCCCAGCATTTT	TRBJ1-5	14	-	TRBV15	-
CASSQELQGWLNTEAFF	TGCGCCAGCAGCCAAGAGTTACAGGGGTGGCTGAACACTGAAGCTTTCTTT	TRBJ1-1	17	TRBD1	TRBV4-1	-
CASSSNNRGPNEQYF	TGTGCCAGCAGCTCGAACAACAGGGGGCCAAACGAGCAGTACTTC	TRBJ2-7	15	TRBD1	TRBV7-9	-
CASSAQTVVGTEAFF	TGTGCCAGCAGTGCACAGACGGTGGTGGGGACTGAAGCTTTCTTT	TRBJ1-1	15	-	TRBV2	-
CASSLRREEQYF	TGTGCCAGCAGCCTGAGACGGGAAGAGCAGTACTTC	TRBJ2-7	12	-	TRBV5-5	-
CASSAVYEQFF	TGTGCCAGCAGTGCAGTCTATGAGCAGTTCTTC	TRBJ2-1	11	-	TRBV25-1	-
CASSSDRVNTEAFF	TGTGCCAGCAGCTCGGACAGGGTTAACACTGAAGCTTTCTTT	TRBJ1-1	14	TRBD1	TRBV11-2	few
CASSLGTGQGRYVHGYTF	TGTGCCAGCAGCTTAGGGACCGGACAGGGGCGTTACGTCCATGGCTACACCTTC	TRBJ1-2	18	TRBD1	TRBV7-9	-
CASSPRRNTEAFF	TGTGCCAGCAGCCCCCGACGGAACACTGAAGCTTTCTTT	TRBJ1-1	13	-	TRBV2	few
CASTRQGAYGYTF	TGTGCCAGTACGCGTCAGGGGGCCTATGGCTACACCTTC	TRBJ1-2	13	TRBD1	TRBV27	-
CASSYPTSGGTGELFF	TGTGCCAGCAGTTACCCGACTAGCGGGGGGACCGGGGAGCTGTTTTTT	TRBJ2-2	16	TRBD2	TRBV7-2	-
CASSSDGSKNIQYF	TGTGCCAGCAGCTCAGATGGGTCCAAAAACATTCAGTACTTC	TRBJ2-4	14	-	TRBV7-2	-
CASGHLAGSSGANVLTF	TGTGCCAGTGGTCACCTGGCAGGCAGCTCTGGGGCCAACGTCCTGACTTTC	TRBJ2-6	17	-	TRBV19	once
CASRFPGVYGYTF	TGTGCCAGCAGGTTCCCAGGGGTCTATGGCTACACCTTC	TRBJ1-2	13	-	TRBV5-4	few